One and the same sample provided the 32 T cell receptor beta chains below, sequenced in a study of vaccination and CD4 T cells after COVID-19. Sequenced with the Oncomine TCR Beta short-read assay was DNA taken from cultured CD4+ T cells. TCRdb fed the PCR reads into MiXCR, producing one record per CDR3 protein. The sample includes roughly 20,000 distinct CDR3 sequences, around 35% of them seen just once. Treatment specified: 10-day PBMC culture with coronavirus spike peptide pools or control peptides (ViraFEST assay). No antigen has been assigned to these receptors. The sequences come from CD4+ T cells from blood, cultured in vitro, collected before SARS-CoV-2 vaccination. Receptors were obtained from a human donor who had recovered from COVID-19.

A few counts support this clonotype. J is TRBJ1-1 and V is TRBV27, with D possibly TRBD1 on 6 matching bases. CDR3 length: 17 residues. The germline gives CDR1 MNHEY, CDR2 SMNVEV (reference sequence). Between the trimmed V and J ends, which lost 9 bases and 1 base, there was a span of 24 bases. This CDR3 reads CARGSYGGRPKNTEAFF. The CDR3 region has the DNA TGTGCCAGGGGCAGTTACGGGGGCAGACCCAAGAACACTGAAGCTTTCTTT.

The chain carries TRBV7-9 and TRBJ1-1; D is uncertain. The CDR3 loop spans 12 amino acids. Germline V CDR1 and CDR2: SEHNR, FQNEAQ (reference sequence). V shed 4 bases and J shed 0 bases, with 3 bases lying between them. In nucleotides, the CDR3 is TGTGCCAGCAGCTCGATGAACACTGAAGCTTTCTTT. Translated, it gives CASSSMNTEAFF.

The chain links TRBV28 to TRBJ2-5; perhaps TRBD2 as D (7 bases). Germline CDR1 MDHEN, CDR2 SYDVKM. This CDR3 region has 14 residues. The V end lost 2 bases, the J end lost 5 bases, and 12 bases lay between the germline ends. The CDR3 region has the DNA TGTGCCAGCAGTTTACGGGGGGCGCATGAGACCCAGTACTTC. Translated, it gives CASSLRGAHETQYF. The full variable domain, its missing parts supplied by reference TRBV28 and TRBJ2-5, is DVKVTQSSRYLVKRTGEKVFLECVQDMDHENMFWYRQDPGLGLRLIYFSYDVKMKEKGDIPEGYSVSREKKERFSLILESASTNQTSMYLCASSLRGAHETQYFGPGTRLLVL.

This clonotype was counted once. The gene calls are TRBV5-1 and TRBJ1-2; 7 bases fit TRBD1. The germline CDR1 and CDR2 sequences are SGHRS and YFSETQ. The CDR3 has 15 amino acids. V was pared by 0 bases and J by 2 bases, with 4 bases of the junction left unmatched. CDR3 amino acids: CASSLATGENYGYTF. The CDR3 DNA follows: TGCGCCAGCAGCTTGGCCACAGGGGAGAACTATGGCTACACCTTC.

The chain is built from TRBV29-1 and TRBJ2-3, with TRBD2 matching over 7 bases. CDR1 SQVTM and CDR2 ANQGSEA come from the germline V gene. CDR3 length: 14 amino acids. The trim removed 6 bases at V and 1 base at J, leaving 7 bases unmatched. In DNA form, the CDR3 reads TGCAGCGTGACCCTAGGGAGGGGCACAGATACGCAGTATTTT. Translation: CSVTLGRGTDTQYF.

The gene calls are TRBV6-2 or TRBV6-3 and TRBJ1-5; 8 bases fit TRBD1. V lost 4 bases to trimming and J lost 2 bases; unmatched junction nucleotides: 13. In germline, CDR1 is MNHEY, CDR2 SVGEGT. This CDR3 region has 18 residues. Here the CDR3 DNA reads TGTGCCAGCAGTTCGACAGGGGTTGGTGTTAGGGGCAATCAGCCCCAGCATTTT. It specifies CASSSTGVGVRGNQPQHF.

Points on this clonotype: Compared with germline, one end of the junction differs, possibly owing to a read error. The chain employs TRBV20-1 and TRBJ2-7, with 11 nucleotides matching TRBD2. The CDR3 is 15 residues long. Germline V gene lookup returns CDR1 DFQATT and CDR2 SNEGSKA (reference sequence). The CDR3 loop is CSARVAGGPDYEQYF. In DNA form, the CDR3 reads TGCAGTGCCAGAGTAGCGGGGGGGCCGGATTACGAGCAGTACTTC.

The chain couples TRBV9 to TRBJ2-2; TRBD2 is a possible D gene (7 bases). Trimming removed 4 bases from V and 1 base from J, with 11 bases in between. CDR1 SGDLS and CDR2 YYNGEE come from the germline V gene. This CDR3 comprises 15 residues. The CDR3 reads CASSTGGRNTGELFF. The CDR3 nucleotides read TGTGCCAGCAGCACGGGGGGCAGGAACACCGGGGAGCTGTTTTTT.

There are a few counts of this clonotype. The CDR3 bases are TGTGCCAGCACCGGACACTCGGCCCTGGACTATCAGCCCCAGCATTTT. It encodes CASTGHSALDYQPQHF. The chain couples TRBV21-1 to TRBJ1-5. TRBV21-1 is a pseudogene segment. The length of the CDR3 is 16 residues.

This clonotype showed up just a few times. The J gene is TRBJ2-7, the V gene TRBV20-1; TRBD1 aligns across 8 bases. With 0 bases clipped from V and 5 bases from J, the junction kept 9 bases outside the gene matches. The CDR3 is 15 residues long. Germline values: CDR1 DFQATT, CDR2 SNEGSKA (reference sequence). DNA for the CDR3: TGCAGTGCTAGAGATCCAGGACAGGGTTTGGACGAGCAGTACTTC. It yields the protein CSARDPGQGLDEQYF.

The gene calls are TRBV5-1 and TRBJ1-1, with a possible D match to TRBD1 (6 bases). With 0 bases removed from V and 0 bases from J, the gap between germline ends came to 12 bases. CDR3 length: 16 amino acids. Germline loops: CDR1 SGHRS, CDR2 YFSETQ. The CDR3 sequence: CASSLAGAVMNTEAFF. In DNA, the CDR3 is TGCGCCAGCAGCTTGGCAGGGGCCGTCATGAACACTGAAGCTTTCTTT.

The V call is TRBV20-1, the J call TRBJ1-1, with D maybe TRBD1 (5 bases). V gave up 3 bases and J gave up 4 bases, with 15 bases separating them. The CDR3 has 14 residues. Germline CDR1 reads DFQATT; CDR2 reads SNEGSKA (reference sequence). In DNA form, the CDR3 reads TGCAGTGCTAGGGGGACGGGACTGGGCACTGAAGCTTTCTTT. Its translation is CSARGTGLGTEAFF.

This clonotype was counted a few times. The chain recombines TRBV10-3 with TRBJ1-5; D gene unclear. The length of the CDR3 is 15 residues. Germline CDR1 reads ENHRY; CDR2 reads SYGVKD. The V gene lost 3 bases and the J gene lost 1 base, with 10 bases spanning the gap. The CDR3 DNA is TGTGCCATCAGTGAATTGGCGGAGAGCAATCAGCCCCAGCATTTT. Its protein is CAISELAESNQPQHF.

The chain has TRBV28 and TRBJ2-3, with 8 bases that match TRBD2. V lost 7 bases and J lost 2; bases outside the gene matches: 8. CDR3 length: 15 residues. The V gene's germline CDR1 is MDHEN and CDR2 SYDVKM. DNA of the CDR3: TGTGCCAGCACCCTTACGGGGGGGATCACAGATACGCAGTATTTT. It yields the protein CASTLTGGITDTQYF.

This clonotype has just a few counts. The CDR3 loop reads CASSRGQTRYEQYF. The CDR3 bases are TGTGCCAGCAGCCGGGGACAAACTCGGTACGAGCAGTACTTC. J is TRBJ2-7 and V is TRBV6-1; D may be TRBD1 (6 bases). Trimming left V 6 bases short and J 4 bases short, with 16 bases between. The germline V gene has CDR1 MNHNS and CDR2 SASEGT. The CDR3 has 14 amino acids.

The chain is built from TRBV6-1 and TRBJ1-4; D is unresolved. The CDR3 covers 15 residues. Trimming took 6 bases from V and 2 from J, leaving 13 bases between them. Germline V lookup: CDR1 MNHNS, CDR2 SASEGT. The chain's CDR3 is CASSPVERTNEKLFF. The CDR3 nucleotides read TGTGCCAGCAGCCCCGTCGAGCGCACTAATGAAAAACTGTTTTTT.

Written as DNA, the CDR3 is TGTGCCAGCAGTTTTTTAACGGGAGGGCCCGGCAATGAGCAGTTCTTC. Amino acids: CASSFLTGGPGNEQFF. The chain joins TRBV28 to TRBJ2-1; 8 bases fit TRBD2. Trimming cost V 3 bases and J 6 bases; bases outside gene matches: 10. The CDR3 is 16 amino acids. Germline V gene lookup returns CDR1 MDHEN and CDR2 SYDVKM. The full variable domain, with the rest looked up from reference TRBV28 and TRBJ2-1, is DVKVTQSSRYLVKRTGEKVFLECVQDMDHENMFWYRQDPGLGLRLIYFSYDVKMKEKGDIPEGYSVSREKKERFSLILESASTNQTSMYLCASSFLTGGPGNEQFFGPGTRLTVL.

The table lists this clonotype with a few counts. The gene calls are TRBV19 and TRBJ1-2; 10 bases line up with TRBD1. The CDR3 runs to 11 residues. The V segment lost 10 bases and the J segment 10 bases; nucleotides outside the gene matches: 6. The germline V gene encodes CDR1 LNHDA and CDR2 SQIVND (reference sequence). CDR3 in DNA: TGTGCCACCCGCGGGACAGGGGCCTACACCTTC. It yields the protein CATRGTGAYTF.

The chain has TRBV12-3 or TRBV12-4 and TRBJ1-2, with D possibly matching TRBD1 (5 bases). This CDR3 contains 15 residues. With 5 bases removed from V and 7 bases from J, the gap between germline ends came to 20 bases. The DNA of the CDR3 is TGTGCCAGCAGTCCCCACACCGACAGATCAGGTGGCTACACCTTC. Translating it yields CASSPHTDRSGGYTF.

By sample fraction, this clonotype is medium-sized. The chain combines TRBV7-2 with TRBJ2-1, with a tentative D call TRBD2 (7 bases). The CDR3 sequence is 15 residues long. V shed 0 bases and J shed 6 bases, with 12 bases lying between them. Germline-derived CDR1 and CDR2 are SGHTA and FQGNSA. CDR3 sequence (DNA): TGTGCCAGCAGCTTAGCCTTAGGGGGGGCCAATGAGCAGTTCTTC. It yields the protein CASSLALGGANEQFF.

Comment on this clonotype: An end of the junction does not agree with germline; a read error may underlie this. V usage is TRBV4-1 and J usage is TRBJ2-7; 9 nucleotides line up with TRBD1. The CDR3 spans 13 residues. The V gene's germline CDR1 is MGHRA and CDR2 YSYEKL. The DNA for the CDR3 is TGCGCCAGCAGCCATGCTGGGACAGGGAGGGACTTATTC. Translation gives CASSHAGTGRDLF.

A few counts support this clonotype. The rearrangement uses TRBV7-9 and TRBJ2-7; D is ambiguous. The V end was cut by 1 base, the J end by 4 bases, with 8 bases between. This CDR3 is built from 13 residues. Germline V lookup: CDR1 SEHNR, CDR2 FQNEAQ (reference sequence). CDR3 sequence: CASSLDRRYEQYF. The CDR3 DNA reads as TGTGCCAGCAGCTTAGACCGCCGATACGAGCAGTACTTC.

This sequence joins TRBV20-1 and TRBJ2-6, with D unresolved. The CDR3 contains 14 residues. Per the germline V gene, CDR1 is DFQATT and CDR2 is SNEGSKA (reference sequence). Trimming removed 5 bases from V and 2 bases from J, with 10 bases in between. This CDR3 is CSAPPAPGANVLTF. DNA of the CDR3: TGCAGTGCTCCACCCGCCCCTGGGGCCAACGTCCTGACTTTC.

This clonotype was seen a few times. The CDR3 DNA is TGTGCCAGCAGCTCTGGACAGGATAACACCGGGGAGCTGTTTTTT. It encodes CASSSGQDNTGELFF. The rearrangement joins TRBV7-7 to TRBJ2-2; 7 bases fit TRBD1. Germline CDR1 SSHAT, CDR2 FNYEAQ (reference sequence). This CDR3 spans 15 amino acids. V was clipped by 4 bases and J by 2 bases; unmatched bases: 4.

This clonotype was seen a few times. The chain combines TRBV6-1 with TRBJ1-2; TRBD1 agrees at 7 bases. Germline V lookup: CDR1 MNHNS, CDR2 SASEGT. V shed 6 bases, J shed 2 bases, and the junction held 6 bases outside the gene matches. There are 14 residues in the CDR3. CDR3 loop: CASRQGQLNYGYTF. CDR3 coding DNA: TGTGCCAGCAGGCAGGGACAGTTAAACTATGGCTACACCTTC.

The rearrangement uses TRBV27 and TRBJ2-7, with D perhaps TRBD1 or TRBD2 (5 bases each). The CDR3 is made up of 13 amino acids. Trimming removed 3 bases at V and 2 bases at J, with 8 bases between. Germline V gene data show CDR1 as MNHEY and CDR2 as SMNVEV (reference sequence). The CDR3 reads CASSLGVTYEQYF. The CDR3 DNA is TGTGCCAGCAGTTTGGGGGTAACCTACGAGCAGTACTTC.

The V and J genes are TRBV4-3 and TRBJ1-2; 8 nucleotides match TRBD1. This CDR3 is built from 14 residues. Germline V CDR1 and CDR2: LGHNA, YSLEER. V was pared by 3 bases and J by 4 bases, with 4 bases of the junction left unmatched. In DNA form, the CDR3 reads TGCGCCAGCAGCCACACAGGGGGGGGCTATGGCTACACCTTC. It specifies CASSHTGGGYGYTF.

The chain joins TRBV20-1 to TRBJ2-7, with D hard to call. The CDR3 spans 13 residues. Between the trimmed V and J ends, which lost 3 bases and 2 bases, there was a span of 11 bases. In germline, CDR1 is DFQATT, CDR2 SNEGSKA (reference sequence). The DNA for the CDR3 is TGCAGTGCTAGTAAACTCCGGGCCTACGAGCAGTACTTC. Residues: CSASKLRAYEQYF.

The chain uses TRBV27 and TRBJ1-1, with 10 positions matching TRBD1. This CDR3 has 14 amino acids. J was trimmed by 2 bases and V by 7 bases; bases with no gene match: 4. Germline values: CDR1 MNHEY, CDR2 SMNVEV (reference sequence). CDR3: CASKRQGANTEAFF. As DNA, the CDR3 is TGTGCCAGCAAAAGACAGGGGGCAAACACTGAAGCTTTCTTT.

The gene calls are TRBV19 and TRBJ1-5; TRBD1 matches at 7 bases. V gave up 3 bases and J gave up 5 bases; unmatched junction bases: 1. The length of the CDR3 is 13 residues. Germline CDR1 reads LNHDA; CDR2 reads SQIVND (reference sequence). The CDR3 spells CASSIQGDQPQHF. CDR3 DNA: TGTGCCAGTAGTATCCAGGGGGATCAGCCCCAGCATTTT.

The rearrangement joins TRBV28 to TRBJ1-2; D uncertain. This CDR3 contains 13 residues. V dropped 8 bases and J dropped 4 bases, with 14 bases sitting between them. Germline values: CDR1 MDHEN, CDR2 SYDVKM. CDR3 nucleotide sequence: TGTGCCAGCTGGGCCAGGAGCCCCTATGGCTACACCTTC. This codes for CASWARSPYGYTF.

The V call is TRBV20-1, the J call TRBJ2-7, with TRBD2 matching over 10 bases. V dropped 3 bases and J dropped 5; count of bases not matched to a gene: 10. This CDR3 has 15 amino acids. Germline-derived CDR1 and CDR2 are DFQATT and SNEGSKA (reference sequence). The CDR3 DNA follows: TGCAGTGCTAGTATGGTCCAGCGGGAGGGCGACGAGCAGTACTTC. It specifies CSASMVQREGDEQYF.